The TCR beta chain described here comes from a study of T cell responses to AZD1222 COVID-19 vaccine. V shed 7 bases and J shed 6 bases, with 18 bases lying between them. The CDR3 contains 14 residues. Germline CDR1 reads MDHEN; CDR2 reads SYDVKM. The method was immunoSEQ multiplex PCR; TCRdb's version includes in-frame clones alone and lacks a portion of them. The data hold 95,000 to 150,000 clones, with 80% to 90% observed a single time. The receptor was isolated from an adult in good health. The sample was peripheral blood, taken on day 0 of AZD1222 vaccination. This sequence joins TRBV28 and TRBJ1-1; possible D gene TRBD1, 5 bases. CDR3 in DNA: TGTGCCAGCACCTTCAGGGTGCGGGGCGCTGAAGCTTTCTTT. Residues: CASTFRVRGAEAFF.